Listed below are T cell receptor beta chains from one sample, sequenced in a study of shared clonotypes between healthy human individuals. Profiling relied on immunoSEQ multiplex PCR, and the TCRdb table lists in-frame clones only, not all of them. The table has 1.5 million to 2.5 million clones, about 95% seen once; the top ten hold less than 1.5%. Sequencing was done on a sample of naive CD8+ T cells sorted from blood. These TCRs come from a man in his late teens or twenties in good health. The CDR3 runs from the conserved cysteine through the conserved F or W. The D gene is left open where the match is weak.

j_call	d_call	v_call	cdr3_aa
TRBJ2-7	TRBD1	TRBV25-1	CASSGQGGYAQYF
TRBJ1-1	NA	TRBV7-7	CASSASQGGEAFF
TRBJ2-6	NA	TRBV29-1	CSVGGTGANVLTF
TRBJ2-1	TRBD2	TRBV27	CASKTGTSGRNNEQFF
TRBJ1-4	NA	TRBV27	CASTSGGSNEKLFF
TRBJ2-1	NA	TRBV7-7	CASSHLLYNEQFF
TRBJ2-1	TRBD2	TRBV9	CASSPPPLAGGLNEQFF
TRBJ1-5	NA	TRBV6-6	CASRDRGNQPQHF
TRBJ2-7	TRBD1	TRBV7-8	CASSWNRDRDSYEQYF
TRBJ2-3	TRBD1	TRBV11-2	CASSKEGQGFTDTQYF
TRBJ2-7	TRBD1	TRBV13	CASSLGQGMELEQYF
TRBJ1-3	NA	TRBV28	CASSGLSGNTIYF
TRBJ2-7	NA	TRBV4-3	CASSQGQASYEQYF
TRBJ2-1	NA	TRBV7-2	CASSNLYLDRNEQFF
TRBJ2-3	NA	TRBV7-9	CASSLGMNPVISDTQYF
TRBJ2-6	TRBD1	TRBV5-1	CASSPGQASGANVLTF
TRBJ1-6	NA	TRBV6-5	CASSSPMENSPLHF
TRBJ2-7	NA	TRBV19	CASSTPIRGTYEQYF
TRBJ1-2	NA	TRBV5-1	CASSLPQGDYGYTF